Following are 20 T cell receptor beta chains from one sample sequenced in a study of OX40 agonist ivuxolimab in advanced cancers. Only in-frame clones appear in the TCRdb table, and some are missing; sequencing was by immunoSEQ multiplex PCR. The sample lists 50,000 to 75,000 clones; 80% to 95% were seen once. Sequences were derived from CD4+ or CD8+ T cells sorted from blood, sampled in a trial of the OX40 agonist ivuxolimab. All receptors derive from an adult with an advanced solid tumor such as melanoma, head and neck, liver or kidney cancer.

This clone has a single count. V gene TRBV19 combines with J gene TRBJ2-7, with unresolved D. The CDR3 totals 13 residues. V was pared by 5 bases and J by 3 bases, with 11 bases between. Germline CDR1 LNHDA, CDR2 SQIVND (reference sequence). The CDR3 DNA reads TGTGCCAGTAGTGGGGTGGAGCACTACGAGCAGTACTTC. Residues: CASSGVEHYEQYF.

Here the CDR3 reads CASEGQGAKTQYF. CDR3 sequence (DNA): TGTGCCAGCGAGGGACAGGGGGCCAAGACCCAGTACTTC. This chain joins TRBV2 and TRBJ2-5; TRBD1 agrees at 12 bases. V gave up 8 bases and J gave up 6 bases; unmatched junction bases: 4. This CDR3 has 13 amino acids. The V gene's germline CDR1 is SNHLY and CDR2 FYNNEI.

The chain recombines TRBV30 with TRBJ2-1; TRBD2 is a possible D gene (6 bases). V gave up 0 bases and J gave up 2 bases, with 11 bases separating them. CDR3 length equals 15 residues. Germline loops: CDR1 GTSNPN, CDR2 SVGIG (reference sequence). CDR3 protein: CAWSVVAGPYNEQFF. For the CDR3, the DNA is TGTGCCTGGAGTGTCGTGGCGGGACCCTACAATGAGCAGTTCTTC.

The J gene is TRBJ2-2, the V gene TRBV6-5; the D is unclear. V was clipped by 5 bases and J by 6 bases, with 13 bases between them. This CDR3 comprises 14 residues. Germline V gives CDR1 MNHEY, CDR2 SVGAGI. The CDR3: CASSAKSTAGELFF. The CDR3 DNA reads TGTGCCAGCAGTGCCAAGTCCACCGCCGGGGAGCTGTTTTTT.

The chain couples TRBV5-1 to TRBJ1-5, with D possibly matching TRBD1 (5 bases). The CDR3 is 15 amino acids. Germline CDR1 is SGHRS and CDR2 is YFSETQ. Trimming took off 1 base at V and 6 bases at J, with 14 bases between the two ends. CDR3 sequence: CASSLWGERGQPQHF. The CDR3 DNA is TGCGCCAGCAGCTTGTGGGGGGAGAGGGGTCAGCCCCAGCATTTT. Full variable domain (outside the CDR3, taken from reference TRBV5-1 and TRBJ1-5): KAGVTQTPRYLIKTRGQQVTLSCSPISGHRSVSWYQQTPGQGLQFLFEYFSETQRNKGNFPGRFSGRQFSNSRSEMNVSTLELGDSALYLCASSLWGERGQPQHFGDGTRLSIL.

This clone was seen just once. This chain links TRBV19 with TRBJ2-7; D assignment may be TRBD1 or TRBD2 (6 bases each). Germline CDR1 LNHDA, CDR2 SQIVND (reference sequence). The V end was cut by 8 bases, the J end by 5 bases, with 16 bases between. This CDR3 has 13 amino acids. The CDR3 bases are TGTGCCAGTGGGATACAGGGCGGGGACGAGCAGTACTTC. Translated: CASGIQGGDEQYF.

The J gene is TRBJ1-3, the V gene TRBV2, with TRBD1 identical over 8 bases. Germline CDR1 and CDR2: SNHLY and FYNNEI. V lost 6 bases and J lost 0; bases outside the gene matches: 7. The CDR3 is 16 residues long. The CDR3 reads CASSARGTGSGNTIYF. CDR3 coding DNA: TGTGCCAGCAGCGCTCGTGGGACAGGCTCTGGAAACACCATATATTTT.

The chain recombines TRBV11-1 with TRBJ2-2; possible D gene TRBD1, 5 bases. V lost 5 bases and J lost 6, with 7 bases in between. CDR1 is SGHAT, CDR2 FQDESV, per germline (reference sequence). CDR3 length: 12 residues. Here the CDR3 DNA reads TGTGCCAGCAGCAAGGGGTCCGGGGAGCTGTTTTTT. As protein: CASSKGSGELFF.

The count of this clone is one. The chain links TRBV5-1 to TRBJ2-7, with D perhaps TRBD1 (6 bases). Germline V lookup: CDR1 SGHRS, CDR2 YFSETQ. V shed 0 bases and J shed 2 bases, with 12 bases lying between them. This CDR3 is built from 15 residues. For the CDR3, the DNA is TGCGCCAGCAGCTTGGGATTCAGGGGAACCTACGAGCAGTACTTC. Translated, it gives CASSLGFRGTYEQYF.

V usage is TRBV5-4 and J usage is TRBJ2-2, with TRBD2 matching over 7 bases. Germline V gene data show CDR1 as SGHNT and CDR2 as YYREEE (reference sequence). V gave up 8 bases and J gave up 5 bases; unmatched junction bases: 3. This CDR3 has 12 residues. CDR3 loop: CASLGRTGELFF. CDR3 DNA sequence: TGTGCCAGTCTCGGGAGGACCGGGGAGCTGTTTTTT.

The chain couples TRBV18 to TRBJ2-6, with a possible D match to TRBD2 (5 bases). V was shortened by 1 base and J by 1 base, with 8 bases between the two germline ends. CDR1 and CDR2 from the germline V gene are KGHSH and LQKENI. There are 16 residues in the CDR3. The CDR3 DNA reads as TGTGCCAGCTCACCACAGGAGGCTTCTGGGGCCAACGTCCTGACTTTC. It translates to CASSPQEASGANVLTF.

CDR3: CASSWLGGRTTNEKLFF. The CDR3 DNA reads TGCGCCAGCAGCTGGTTGGGGGGGCGTACAACTAATGAAAAACTGTTTTTT. The chain employs TRBV5-1 and TRBJ1-4; perhaps TRBD1 as D (6 bases). The germline gives CDR1 SGHRS, CDR2 YFSETQ. Trimming took 3 bases from V and 0 from J, leaving 15 bases between them. This CDR3 region has 17 residues.

This rearrangement joins TRBV5-1 to TRBJ2-2; 7 bases map to TRBD2. Per the germline V gene, CDR1 is SGHRS and CDR2 is YFSETQ. The CDR3 spans 15 residues. Trimming removed 0 bases from V and 3 bases from J; junction bases left unmatched: 2. The CDR3 loop reads CASSLAGGYTGELFF. The CDR3 nucleotides read TGCGCCAGCAGCTTGGCCGGGGGGTACACCGGGGAGCTGTTTTTT.

The chain joins TRBV19 to TRBJ1-2; D remains ambiguous. This CDR3 spans 13 amino acids. Trimming took 7 bases from V and 4 from J, leaving 13 bases between them. Germline V gene sequence: CDR1 LNHDA, CDR2 SQIVND (reference sequence). CDR3: CASTPQVGYGYTF. The CDR3 bases are TGTGCCAGTACCCCCCAAGTGGGCTATGGCTACACCTTC.

The genes are TRBV30 and TRBJ2-7; D is possibly TRBD1 (6 bases). V was clipped by 4 bases and J by 2 bases, with 9 bases between them. Germline V gene lookup returns CDR1 GTSNPN and CDR2 SVGIG (reference sequence). This CDR3 region has 12 residues. The CDR3 spells CAWKQGTYEQYF. Here the CDR3 DNA reads TGTGCCTGGAAACAGGGTACCTACGAGCAGTACTTC.

The rearrangement uses TRBV18 and TRBJ2-3; D is possibly TRBD1 (6 bases). There are 14 residues in the CDR3. CDR1 KGHSH and CDR2 LQKENI come from the germline V gene. V shed 4 bases and J shed 6 bases, with 14 bases lying between them. The CDR3 DNA reads TGTGCCAGCTCACGGGACACCGATCCGGATACGCAGTATTTT. It is translated as CASSRDTDPDTQYF.

This sequence joins TRBV28 and TRBJ1-6, with 9 bases that match TRBD1. The CDR3 has 16 amino acids. Trimming cost V 6 bases and J 7 bases; bases outside gene matches: 10. The germline gives CDR1 MDHEN, CDR2 SYDVKM. Here the CDR3 reads CASSPADGQGNSPLHF. In nucleotides, the CDR3 is TGTGCCAGCAGCCCGGCGGATGGACAGGGGAATTCACCCCTCCACTTT.

The rearrangement joins TRBV18 to TRBJ2-7, with D possibly matching TRBD1 (7 bases). V lost 3 bases to trimming and J lost 0 bases, with 12 bases between them. The CDR3 extends over 15 amino acids. From germline, CDR1 is KGHSH and CDR2 LQKENI. The DNA of the CDR3 is TGTGCCAGCTCACCTACCAGGGGGGCCTCCTACGAGCAGTACTTC. Translating gives CASSPTRGASYEQYF.

The chain combines TRBV7-3 with TRBJ2-2; D may be TRBD2 (5 bases). Trimming cost V 4 bases and J 5 bases, with 8 bases left between them. CDR3 length equals 13 residues. Looked up from germline, CDR1 is SGHTA and CDR2 is FQGTGA. The CDR3 region is CASSSGETGELFF. The CDR3 DNA reads TGTGCCAGCAGCTCCGGGGAAACCGGGGAGCTGTTTTTT.

The V gene is TRBV18, the J gene TRBJ2-5; D might be TRBD1 or TRBD2, each matching 6 bases. The germline V and J ends were trimmed by 1 base and 5 bases, with 14 bases remaining between them. Germline V gene data show CDR1 as KGHSH and CDR2 as LQKENI. This CDR3 is built from 15 residues. The CDR3 DNA follows: TGTGCCAGCTCACCACTCGAAGGGGGAGGTGAGACCCAGTACTTC. Translated, it gives CASSPLEGGGETQYF.